These 17 T cell receptor beta chains were sequenced from one sample in a study of a mutant IDH1 vaccine in newly diagnosed glioma. Antigen specificity for these receptors is unknown. Repertoires were generated with immunoSEQ multiplex PCR, while TCRdb's copy carries only in-frame clones and drops some. The table lists 35,000 to 45,000 clones, about 83% of them singletons, with roughly 5% in the top ten. Time point: week 35, safety follow-up. Vaccine doses each comprised 300 ug of mutant IDH1 20-mer peptide, with topical imiquimod. Sequences were derived from PBMCs, sampled from a glioma patient whose treatment included an IDH1 peptide vaccine. The source is a woman aged 50 to 60 with glioma.

The genes are TRBV7-9 and TRBJ1-1; D is ambiguous. Germline V gene sequence: CDR1 SEHNR, CDR2 FQNEAQ (reference sequence). The CDR3 has 12 residues. V lost 2 bases to trimming and J lost 7 bases, with 8 bases between them. CDR3 DNA: TGTGCCAGCAGCTTAATTTCAGTTGAAGCTTTCTTT. It yields the protein CASSLISVEAFF.

V is TRBV25-1 and J is TRBJ1-4; D is undetermined. CDR1 MGHDK and CDR2 SYGVNS come from the germline V gene. CDR3 length equals 15 residues. The V gene lost 8 bases and the J gene lost 0 bases, with 13 bases spanning the gap. The CDR3 DNA follows: TGTGCCAGCGGGATTACCGGAGCAACTAATGAAAAACTGTTTTTT. The encoded protein is CASGITGATNEKLFF.

V usage is TRBV20-1 and J usage is TRBJ1-2; no firm D call. Deletions cut 4 bases from V and 4 bases from J, with 4 bases between. The CDR3 contains 10 residues. Germline assignment: CDR1 DFQATT and CDR2 SNEGSKA (reference sequence). The CDR3 reads CSANSYGYTF. CDR3 bases: TGCAGTGCTAACAGCTATGGCTACACCTTC.

This sequence joins TRBV27 and TRBJ2-2; TRBD2 matches at 7 bases. CDR1 is MNHEY and CDR2 is SMNVEV in the germline V gene (reference sequence). J was trimmed by 4 bases and V by 4 bases; bases with no gene match: 3. There are 14 residues in the CDR3. CDR3 nucleotide sequence: TGTGCCAGCAGTTCGGGGGGTGGCACCGGGGAGCTGTTTTTT. This sequence encodes CASSSGGGTGELFF.

This chain joins TRBV6-5 and TRBJ1-2; tentatively, D is TRBD1 (5 bases). V lost 0 bases and J 8 bases, leaving 16 bases between the germline ends. Germline V gene lookup returns CDR1 MNHEY and CDR2 SVGAGI. The CDR3 runs 15 residues. CDR3 loop: CASSYSTTGSGGYTF. The DNA for the CDR3 is TGTGCCAGCAGTTACTCGACAACAGGATCCGGCGGCTACACCTTC.

The chain is built from TRBV4-1 and TRBJ1-1; perhaps TRBD1 as D (6 bases). CDR1 MGHRA and CDR2 YSYEKL come from the germline V gene. V lost 0 bases and J 4 bases, leaving 18 bases between the germline ends. The CDR3 is 17 residues long. The DNA of the CDR3 is TGCGCCAGCAGCCAAGAGGGGGGGGCTGTGGGGAGCACTGAAGCTTTCTTT. Amino acid sequence: CASSQEGGAVGSTEAFF.

This clone qualifies as medium-sized (0.01 to 0.1%). CDR3 loop: CASSDSEDRYGELFF. In nucleotides, the CDR3 is TGTGCCAGCAGTGACTCGGAGGACAGGTACGGGGAGCTGTTTTTT. The chain employs TRBV6-4 and TRBJ2-2, with 7 bases identical to TRBD1. The V segment lost 0 bases and the J segment 7 bases; nucleotides outside the gene matches: 5. The CDR3 consists of 15 residues. Germline V gives CDR1 MRHNA, CDR2 SNTAGT.

This chain links TRBV30 with TRBJ1-4; 9 nucleotides line up with TRBD1. The CDR3 runs to 14 residues. V lost 2 bases and J lost 5; bases outside the gene matches: 3. In germline, CDR1 is GTSNPN, CDR2 SVGIG (reference sequence). As DNA, the CDR3 is TGTGCCTGGAGTATACAGGGGGCGAATGAAAAACTGTTTTTT. Its translation: CAWSIQGANEKLFF.

This sequence joins TRBV27 and TRBJ2-7; D unresolved. V gave up 4 bases and J gave up 2 bases, with 3 bases separating them. Germline-derived CDR1 and CDR2 are MNHEY and SMNVEV (reference sequence). The CDR3 length is 11 residues. The chain's CDR3 is CASSSPYEQYF. CDR3 in DNA: TGTGCCAGCAGTTCTCCCTACGAGCAGTACTTC.

This chain uses TRBV11-2 with TRBJ1-4; no firm D call. The CDR3 consists of 13 residues. The germline CDR1 and CDR2 sequences are SGHAT and FQNNGV. V was cut by 5 bases and J by 8 bases, with 12 bases left in between. The CDR3 bases are TGTGCCAGCAGCGCCGCCTGGCGGGAAAAACTGTTTTTT. As protein: CASSAAWREKLFF.

V usage is TRBV7-6 and J usage is TRBJ2-3, with TRBD2 matching over 9 bases. This CDR3 has 19 residues. From germline, CDR1 is SGHVS and CDR2 FNYEAQ. The V gene end was trimmed by 1 base and the J gene end by 3 bases; junction bases not matched to a gene: 14. Here the CDR3 reads CASSLEALAGTLGTDTQYF. CDR3 nucleotide sequence: TGTGCCAGCAGCTTAGAAGCCCTAGCGGGGACCTTGGGGACAGATACGCAGTATTTT.

The chain couples TRBV27 to TRBJ1-1; D not certain. CDR1 is MNHEY, CDR2 SMNVEV, per germline (reference sequence). V dropped 2 bases and J dropped 4 bases, with 11 bases sitting between them. CDR3 length equals 14 residues. CDR3 loop: CASSLRGRATEAFF. In nucleotides, the CDR3 is TGTGCCAGCAGTTTACGAGGGCGGGCCACTGAAGCTTTCTTT.

The rearrangement uses TRBV5-4 and TRBJ1-3; 10 nucleotides line up with TRBD1. The V segment lost 4 bases and the J segment 8 bases; nucleotides outside the gene matches: 9. Germline assignment: CDR1 SGHNT and CDR2 YYREEE (reference sequence). The length of the CDR3 is 15 residues. CDR3 bases: TGTGCCAGCAGCACCTCCGGGACAGGGGTATACACCATATATTTT. Translation gives CASSTSGTGVYTIYF.

This chain uses TRBV4-2 with TRBJ2-5; TRBD2 agrees at 8 bases. This CDR3 spans 14 amino acids. J was trimmed by 3 bases and V by 4 bases; bases with no gene match: 4. Germline CDR1 LGHNA, CDR2 YNFKEQ. The CDR3 loop is CASSRPGLEETQYF. The CDR3 coding sequence is TGTGCCAGCAGCCGACCGGGACTAGAAGAGACCCAGTACTTC.

This clone was picked up one time. The rearrangement links TRBV5-4 to TRBJ1-6; TRBD1 might be the D (5 bases). CDR1 is SGHNT and CDR2 is YYREEE in the germline V gene (reference sequence). V was trimmed by 4 bases and J by 7 bases, leaving 18 bases between them. The CDR3 has 16 residues. CDR3: CASSKREFGTNSPLHF. The CDR3 DNA reads as TGTGCCAGCAGCAAACGGGAATTCGGGACGAATTCACCCCTCCACTTT.

The chain recombines TRBV20-1 with TRBJ1-4, with unresolved D. The CDR3 sequence is 11 residues long. Germline loops: CDR1 DFQATT, CDR2 SNEGSKA (reference sequence). V was cut by 5 bases and J by 9 bases, with 10 bases left in between. The CDR3 DNA is TGCAGTGCTCTGAGGGTGAAAAAACTGTTTTTT. Its protein product is CSALRVKKLFF.

J is TRBJ2-3 and V is TRBV5-1, with a tentative D call TRBD2 (5 bases). The CDR3 has 13 amino acids. CDR1 SGHRS and CDR2 YFSETQ come from the germline V gene. V was shortened by 6 bases and J by 1 base, with 9 bases between the two germline ends. CDR3 loop: CASKEVGTDTQYF. The CDR3 nucleotides read TGCGCCAGCAAGGAGGTCGGCACAGATACGCAGTATTTT. Variable domain in full (rest from reference TRBV5-1 and TRBJ2-3): KAGVTQTPRYLIKTRGQQVTLSCSPISGHRSVSWYQQTPGQGLQFLFEYFSETQRNKGNFPGRFSGRQFSNSRSEMNVSTLELGDSALYLCASKEVGTDTQYFGPGTRLTVL.